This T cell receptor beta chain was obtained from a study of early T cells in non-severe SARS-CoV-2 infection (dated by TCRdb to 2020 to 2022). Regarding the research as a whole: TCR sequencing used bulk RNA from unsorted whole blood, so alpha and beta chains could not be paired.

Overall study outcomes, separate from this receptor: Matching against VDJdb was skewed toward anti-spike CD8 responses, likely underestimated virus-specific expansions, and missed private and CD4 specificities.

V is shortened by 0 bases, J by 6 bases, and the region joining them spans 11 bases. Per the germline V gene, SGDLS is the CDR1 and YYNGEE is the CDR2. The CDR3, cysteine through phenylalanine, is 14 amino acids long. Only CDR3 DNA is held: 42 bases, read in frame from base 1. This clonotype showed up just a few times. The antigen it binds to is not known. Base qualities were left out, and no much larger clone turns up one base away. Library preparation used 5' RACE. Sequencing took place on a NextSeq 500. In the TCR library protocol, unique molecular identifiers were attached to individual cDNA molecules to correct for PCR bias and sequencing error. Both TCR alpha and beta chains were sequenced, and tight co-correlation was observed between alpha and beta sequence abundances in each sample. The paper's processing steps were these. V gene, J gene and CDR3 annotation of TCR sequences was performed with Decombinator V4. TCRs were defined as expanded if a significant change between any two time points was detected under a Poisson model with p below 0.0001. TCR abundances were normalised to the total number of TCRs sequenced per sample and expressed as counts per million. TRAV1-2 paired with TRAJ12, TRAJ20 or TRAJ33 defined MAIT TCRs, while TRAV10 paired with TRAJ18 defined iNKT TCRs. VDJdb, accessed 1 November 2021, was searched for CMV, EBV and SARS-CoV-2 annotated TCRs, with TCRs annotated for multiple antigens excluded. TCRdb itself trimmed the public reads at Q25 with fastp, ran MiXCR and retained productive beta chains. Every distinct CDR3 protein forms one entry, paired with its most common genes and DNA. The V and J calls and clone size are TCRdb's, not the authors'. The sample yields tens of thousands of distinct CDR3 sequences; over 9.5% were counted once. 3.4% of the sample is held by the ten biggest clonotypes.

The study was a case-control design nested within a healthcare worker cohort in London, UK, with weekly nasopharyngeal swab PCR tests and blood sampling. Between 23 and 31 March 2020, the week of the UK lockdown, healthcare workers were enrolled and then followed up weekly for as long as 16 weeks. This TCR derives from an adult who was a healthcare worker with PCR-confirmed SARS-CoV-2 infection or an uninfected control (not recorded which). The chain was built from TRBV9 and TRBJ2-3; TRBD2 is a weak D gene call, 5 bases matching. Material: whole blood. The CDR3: CASSVADYLDTQYF. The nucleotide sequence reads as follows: TGTGCCAGCAGCGTAGCAGACTACCTCGATACGCAGTATTTT.